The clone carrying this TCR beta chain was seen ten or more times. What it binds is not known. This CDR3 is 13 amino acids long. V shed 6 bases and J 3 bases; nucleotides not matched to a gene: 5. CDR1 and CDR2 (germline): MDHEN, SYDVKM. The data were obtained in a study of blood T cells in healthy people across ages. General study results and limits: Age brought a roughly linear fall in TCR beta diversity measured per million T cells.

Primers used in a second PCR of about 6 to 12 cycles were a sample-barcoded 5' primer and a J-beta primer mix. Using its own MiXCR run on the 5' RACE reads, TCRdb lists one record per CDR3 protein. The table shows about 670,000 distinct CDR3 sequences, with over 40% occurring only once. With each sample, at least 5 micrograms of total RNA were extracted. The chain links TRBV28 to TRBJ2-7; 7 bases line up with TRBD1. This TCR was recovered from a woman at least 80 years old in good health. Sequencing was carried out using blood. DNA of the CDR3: TGTGCCAGCAGGAACCGGGACAGCTACGAGCAGTACTTC. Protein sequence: CASRNRDSYEQYF.